The next 16 T cell receptor beta chains were all read from a single sample in a study of shared clonotypes between healthy human individuals. Method: immunoSEQ multiplex PCR; TCRdb's copy keeps in-frame clones and lacks some. This table has some 900,000 clones, 60% to 85% appearing once. Specimen: memory CD4+ T cells sorted from blood. Subset given: CD45RA-negative fraction. Receptor source: a man younger than 35 in good health.

The chain carries TRBV27 and TRBJ1-4; weak D call: TRBD1 (5 bases). The CDR3 has 17 amino acids. V was trimmed by 5 bases and J by 7 bases, leaving 23 bases between them. CDR1 is MNHEY and CDR2 is SMNVEV in the germline V gene (reference sequence). CDR3: CASSPQGIRDRGEKLFF. In DNA, the CDR3 is TGTGCCAGCAGTCCCCAGGGAATAAGGGATCGAGGTGAAAAACTGTTTTTT. The complete variable domain, with remaining parts taken from reference TRBV27 and TRBJ1-4, reads EAQVTQNPRYLITVTGKKLTVTCSQNMNHEYMSWYRQDPGLGLRQIYYSMNVEVTDKGDVPEGYKVSRKEKRNFPLILESPSPNQTSLYFCASSPQGIRDRGEKLFFGSGTQLSVL.

As concerns this clone: The same CDR3 arises from other DNA sequences in this sample as well. V and J are TRBV18 and TRBJ2-7; 7 nucleotides line up with TRBD1. Looked up from germline, CDR1 is KGHSH and CDR2 is LQKENI. With 1 base clipped from V and 1 base from J, the junction kept 1 base outside the gene matches. The CDR3 runs to 14 residues. The CDR3 nucleotides read TGTGCCAGCTCACCACAGGGACAGTCCTACGAGCAGTACTTC. It specifies CASSPQGQSYEQYF.

This clone was observed a few times. The chain couples TRBV4-1 to TRBJ2-2, with TRBD1 matching 10 bases. Per germline, CDR1 MGHRA and CDR2 YSYEKL. This CDR3 spans 18 amino acids. V lost 3 bases, J lost 4 bases, and 11 bases stayed unmatched. The CDR3 coding sequence is TGCGCCAGCAGCCAGGGACCGGGACAGGGGAGGCCCACCGGGGAGCTGTTTTTT. Its protein is CASSQGPGQGRPTGELFF.

V is TRBV11-2 and J is TRBJ2-5; TRBD1 matches 7 bases. The V gene's germline CDR1 is SGHAT and CDR2 FQNNGV. V was clipped by 7 bases and J by 14 bases; unmatched bases: 16. The CDR3 runs to 13 residues. As DNA, the CDR3 is TGTGCCAGCACAAAAGAGGGGGCACCCCCCCCTTACTTC. This gives the protein CASTKEGAPPPYF. The whole variable domain, filled in from reference TRBV11-2 and TRBJ2-5, reads EAGVAQSPRYKIIEKRQSVAFWCNPISGHATLYWYQQILGQGPKLLIQFQNNGVVDDSQLPKDRFSAERLKGVDSTLKIQPAKLEDSAVYLCASTKEGAPPPYFGPGTRLLVL.

Concerning this clone itself: The sample carries other DNA sequences with the same CDR3. The rearrangement joins TRBV5-1 to TRBJ2-5; 11 positions agree with TRBD2. Germline assignment: CDR1 SGHRS and CDR2 YFSETQ. CDR3 size: 14 residues. Trimming at V came to 3 bases and at J to 5 bases, leaving 3 bases not matched to a gene. CDR3 nucleotide sequence: TGCGCCAGCAGCTCGACTAGCGGGGTGGAGACCCAGTACTTC. Its protein is CASSSTSGVETQYF.

This clone was detected only a few times. The chain combines TRBV6-4 with TRBJ1-1, with a weak D call TRBD1 (5 bases). This CDR3 has 14 residues. Germline CDR1 MRHNA, CDR2 SNTAGT. With 3 bases removed from V and 2 bases from J, the gap between germline ends came to 10 bases. This chain's CDR3 is CASSEGTGNTEAFF. The DNA for the CDR3 is TGTGCCAGCAGTGAGGGGACGGGAAACACTGAAGCTTTCTTT.

The V and J genes are TRBV18 and TRBJ2-1; TRBD2 matches 12 bases. V lost 4 bases to trimming and J lost 5 bases; unmatched junction nucleotides: 6. Germline V lookup: CDR1 KGHSH, CDR2 LQKENI. This CDR3 has 16 amino acids. CDR3 protein: CASSRGLAGLNNEQFF. The CDR3 DNA reads TGTGCCAGCTCACGGGGACTAGCGGGCCTAAACAATGAGCAGTTCTTC. Drawing the rest from reference TRBV18 and TRBJ2-1, the complete variable domain is NAGVMQNPRHLVRRRGQEARLRCSPMKGHSHVYWYRQLPEEGLKFMVYLQKENIIDESGMPKERFSAEFPKEGPSILRIQQVVRGDSAAYFCASSRGLAGLNNEQFFGPGTRLTVL.

The DNA of the CDR3 is TGTGCCAGCAGTCCCACTTCTACAGGGATAAACTATGGCTACACCTTC. Protein product: CASSPTSTGINYGYTF. The gene calls are TRBV27 and TRBJ1-2; maybe TRBD1 (6 bases). The germline V and J ends were trimmed by 5 bases and 2 bases, with 18 bases remaining between them. CDR1 and CDR2 (germline): MNHEY, SMNVEV (reference sequence). This CDR3 comprises 16 residues.

This chain joins TRBV13 and TRBJ2-4; 7 positions match TRBD1. The V gene end was trimmed by 5 bases and the J gene end by 0 bases; junction bases not matched to a gene: 13. The germline CDR1 and CDR2 sequences are PRHDT and FYEKMQ (reference sequence). The length of the CDR3 is 18 residues. The DNA of the CDR3 is TGTGCCAGCAGCCGCACAGGGGACGCAATTTTAGCCAAAAACATTCAGTACTTC. This translates into CASSRTGDAILAKNIQYF.

In regard to this clone: Other DNA sequences within the sample encode an identical CDR3. The chain links TRBV6-5 to TRBJ1-3, with 7 bases lining up with TRBD1. The CDR3 is made up of 14 amino acids. Germline lookup yields CDR1 MNHEY and CDR2 SVGAGI. Trimming at V came to 6 bases and at J to 0 bases, leaving 2 bases not matched to a gene. The CDR3: CASSRTGSGNTIYF. CDR3 coding DNA: TGTGCCAGCAGCAGGACAGGCTCTGGAAACACCATATATTTT.

The rearrangement uses TRBV6-1 and TRBJ1-2; D may be TRBD1 (5 bases). CDR3 length equals 14 residues. V lost 2 bases and J lost 0, with 7 bases in between. CDR1 is MNHNS, CDR2 SASEGT, per germline. The CDR3 loop reads CASSERGTNYGYTF. As DNA, the CDR3 is TGTGCCAGCAGTGAAAGGGGCACTAACTATGGCTACACCTTC.

This clone was recorded a few times. Additional DNA sequences in this sample encode the identical CDR3. For the CDR3, the DNA is TGTGCCAGTAGTACCGGACTAGCGGGAGACAATGAGCAGTTCTTC. The encoded protein is CASSTGLAGDNEQFF. The chain recombines TRBV19 with TRBJ2-1; 13 bases line up with TRBD2. V shed 4 bases, J shed 5 bases, and the junction held 2 bases outside the gene matches. Germline assignment: CDR1 LNHDA and CDR2 SQIVND (reference sequence). This CDR3 is built from 15 residues.

The chain links TRBV9 to TRBJ2-5; TRBD1 is a possible D gene (6 bases). The CDR3 runs to 15 residues. V was shortened by 0 bases and J by 3 bases, with 12 bases between the two germline ends. Germline V CDR1 and CDR2: SGDLS, YYNGEE. The CDR3 reads CASSVGGRGKETQYF. CDR3 coding DNA: TGTGCCAGCAGCGTAGGTGGCAGGGGTAAAGAGACCCAGTACTTC.

This clone was seen only a few times. The V and J genes are TRBV30 and TRBJ2-7; D perhaps matches TRBD1 (5 bases). Per germline, CDR1 GTSNPN and CDR2 SVGIG (reference sequence). The CDR3 totals 12 residues. Trimming left V 1 base short and J 6 bases short, with 10 bases between. The CDR3 protein is CAWSGQPLEQYF. CDR3 nucleotides: TGTGCCTGGAGTGGACAGCCCCTCGAGCAGTACTTC. The full variable domain, rest sourced from reference TRBV30 and TRBJ2-7, is SQTIHQWPATLVQPVGSPLSLECTVEGTSNPNLYWYRQAAGRGLQLLFYSVGIGQISSEVPQNLSASRPQDRQFILSSKKLLLSDSGFYLCAWSGQPLEQYFGPGTRLTVT.

The gene calls are TRBV5-6 and TRBJ1-4; a weak D match, TRBD1 (5 bases). V dropped 0 bases and J dropped 6 bases, with 9 bases sitting between them. The CDR3 has 14 amino acids. Per germline, CDR1 SGHDT and CDR2 YYEEEE. The CDR3 loop reads CASSLGRADEKLFF. CDR3 DNA: TGTGCCAGCAGCTTGGGCAGGGCTGATGAAAAACTGTTTTTT.

V gene TRBV15 combines with J gene TRBJ2-7, with 7 bases that match TRBD1. The CDR3 has 13 amino acids. J lost 6 bases, V lost 3 bases, and 5 bases had no gene match. CDR1 is LNHNV, CDR2 YYDKDF, per germline (reference sequence). The CDR3 loop is CATSRDRTGEQYF. CDR3 nucleotide sequence: TGTGCCACCAGCAGGGACAGGACGGGCGAGCAGTACTTC.